Listed here is a single T cell receptor (beta chain). As originally analysed: Amplification of reference gene primers provided the estimated nucleated cell counts. Sequencing used immunoSEQ multiplex PCR; TCRdb keeps in-frame clones, though not all of them. The V and J calls and clone size are taken from that table; D and trimming were inferred from the DNA. The sample carries about 33,000 clones, 88% recorded once. This sample stems from a study of blood T cell repertoires in COVID-19. Across the whole study: COVID-19 samples, acute and convalescent, were from the United States, Italy and Spain. From T cells, B-cell-depleted T cells, or PBMCs came the material, which was cDNA or gDNA.

CDR1 is LNHDA, CDR2 SQIVND, per germline (reference sequence). There are 12 residues in the CDR3. V was pared by 9 bases and J by 4 bases, with 7 bases between. The rearrangement joins TRBV19 to TRBJ2-6; D gene unclear. Sequenced material: peripheral blood. This TCR derives from a human donor in a cohort sampled during active COVID-19. The CDR3: CASNTGANVLTF. The CDR3 DNA reads TGTGCCAGCAACACGGGGGCCAACGTCCTGACTTTC.